Listed here is a single TCR beta chain. Its target is unknown. The entirety of the isolated RNA underwent reverse transcription, so expressed TCRB transcripts were sequenced. The average read count of naive, central memory and regulatory T cell samples was several million. Assay used: immunoSEQ multiplex PCR; TCRdb lists only in-frame clones, some missing. Of 250,000 to 300,000 clones in the sample, about 8% were seen once. This sample stems from a study of beta chain features in type 1 diabetes. The wider study: Similarity in age, gender and cell yields was seen between patients and healthy donors. The study's findings and limits: Researchers caution that PCR might favor shorter templates, equally among patients and controls.

Post-sort purity exceeded 98% for all sorted populations. The source material was central memory CD4+ T cells from blood. The origin of this receptor is a young woman in good health.

CDR3 amino acids: CATRNTFPGTGENTGELFF. DNA of the CDR3: TGTGCCACCAGAAACACCTTCCCCGGGACAGGCGAGAACACCGGGGAGCTGTTTTTT. The chain employs TRBV15 and TRBJ2-2, with TRBD1 matching over 8 bases. The CDR3 runs to 19 residues. The germline V gene encodes CDR1 LNHNV and CDR2 YYDKDF (reference sequence). Trimming at V came to 6 bases and at J to 1 base, leaving 16 bases not matched to a gene.